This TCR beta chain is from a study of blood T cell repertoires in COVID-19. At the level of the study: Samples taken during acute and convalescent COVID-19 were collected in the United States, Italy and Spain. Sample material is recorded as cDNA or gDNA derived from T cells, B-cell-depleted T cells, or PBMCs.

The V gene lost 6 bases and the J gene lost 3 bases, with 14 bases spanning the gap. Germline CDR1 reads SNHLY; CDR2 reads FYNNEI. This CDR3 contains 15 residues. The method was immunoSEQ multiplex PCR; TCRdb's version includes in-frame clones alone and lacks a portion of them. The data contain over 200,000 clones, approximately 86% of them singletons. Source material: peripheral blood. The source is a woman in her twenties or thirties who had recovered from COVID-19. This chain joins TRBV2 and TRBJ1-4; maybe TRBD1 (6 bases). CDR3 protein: CASRAYRASNEKLFF. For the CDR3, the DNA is TGTGCCAGCAGGGCCTACAGGGCGTCTAATGAAAAACTGTTTTTT.